Only a few counts were recorded for the clone carrying this T cell receptor beta chain. The germline V gene encodes CDR1 SGHRS and CDR2 YFSETQ. Losses at the gene ends were 6 bases for V and 5 bases for J; bases not matched to a gene: 9. The CDR3 runs to 14 residues. This specimen belongs to a study of beta chain features in type 1 diabetes. The entirety of the isolated RNA underwent reverse transcription, so expressed TCRB transcripts were sequenced. Clones were sequenced by immunoSEQ multiplex PCR, and TCRdb holds only the in-frame ones, with some missing. The table shows under 400,000 clones, with around 13% occurring only once.

The chain carries TRBV5-1 and TRBJ2-5; 8 bases are shared with TRBD2. Sequenced sample: central memory CD4+ T cells from blood. This receptor was obtained from a man in his thirties or forties in good health. The CDR3 protein is CASNGGTSRETQYF. The CDR3 DNA follows: TGCGCCAGCAATGGCGGGACTAGTAGGGAGACCCAGTACTTC.